The clone carrying this T cell receptor (beta chain) has a single count. The antigen is undetermined. Clones were read by immunoSEQ multiplex PCR, and TCRdb kept only the in-frame ones, dropping some. Here the sample spans 120,000 to 150,000 clones, around nine tenths being singletons. This sample is part of a study of T cell responses to AZD1222 COVID-19 vaccine. The CDR3 covers 16 residues. With 2 bases removed from V and 0 bases from J, the gap between germline ends came to 12 bases. Germline-derived CDR1 and CDR2 are SEHNR and FQNEAQ (reference sequence). Findings of the study overall: Donors skewed white British and female; clonal diversity was possibly underestimated.

Sample: peripheral blood, taken on day 0 of MenACWY control vaccination. The source is an adult in good health. The rearrangement links TRBV7-9 to TRBJ2-3; D not resolved. The CDR3 DNA reads TGTGCCAGCAGCTTAAGTGGGCAAGTAAGCACAGATACGCAGTATTTT. This encodes CASSLSGQVSTDTQYF.